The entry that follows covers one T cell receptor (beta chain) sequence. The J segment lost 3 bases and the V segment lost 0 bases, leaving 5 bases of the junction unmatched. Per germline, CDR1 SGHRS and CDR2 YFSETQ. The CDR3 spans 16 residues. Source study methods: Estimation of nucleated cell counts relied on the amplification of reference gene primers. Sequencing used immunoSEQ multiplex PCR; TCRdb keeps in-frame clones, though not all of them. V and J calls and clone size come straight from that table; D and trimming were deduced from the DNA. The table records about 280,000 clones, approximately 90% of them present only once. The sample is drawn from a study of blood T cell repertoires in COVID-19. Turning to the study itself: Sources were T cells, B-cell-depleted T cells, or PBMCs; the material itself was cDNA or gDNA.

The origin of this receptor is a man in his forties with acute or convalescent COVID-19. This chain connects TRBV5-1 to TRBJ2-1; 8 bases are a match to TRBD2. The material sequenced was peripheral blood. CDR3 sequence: CASSLGAGDGYNEQFF. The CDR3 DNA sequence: TGCGCCAGCAGCTTGGGAGCGGGGGATGGCTACAATGAGCAGTTCTTC.